A selection of T cell receptor beta chains follows, all from one sample in a study of blood T cell repertoires in COVID-19. Using immunoSEQ multiplex PCR, the repertoire was profiled, and TCRdb retains in-frame clones only, with some absent. The sample lists around 55,000 clones, approximately 86% seen once, with approximately 3.7% in the top ten. Sequencing input: peripheral blood. The source of these receptors is a man in his forties with COVID-19, enrolled during active disease. Both conserved end residues are part of each CDR3. The D gene is left open where the match is weak. Size tells how often a clone was seen (once, few, many) or the class of an expanded clone, and some rows leave it out.

>TRBV7-8|-|TRBJ2-7|TRBD2
CASSLRLAGGPVEQYF
TGTGCCAGCAGCTTGAGACTAGCGGGAGGGCCGGTTGAGCAGTACTTC
>TRBV6-5|-|TRBJ2-7|TRBD2
CASSYSKRGPGRQYF
TGTGCCAGCAGTTACTCGAAGCGGGGCCCAGGACGGCAGTACTTC
>TRBV27|-|TRBJ1-5|-
CASSRQSNQPQHF
TGTGCCAGCAGTAGACAGAGCAATCAGCCCCAGCATTTT
>TRBV4-1|-|TRBJ1-6|-
CASSQVWAGSNSPLHF
TGCGCCAGCAGCCAAGTGTGGGCGGGGAGCAATTCACCCCTCCACTTT
>TRBV27|once|TRBJ1-2|TRBD1
CASSLFQGANYGYTF
TGTGCCAGCAGTTTATTCCAGGGGGCTAACTATGGCTACACCTTC
>TRBV4-1|-|TRBJ2-1|TRBD2
CASSQLAGGFNEQFF
TGCGCCAGCAGCCAGCTAGCGGGAGGGTTTAATGAGCAGTTCTTC
>TRBV27|-|TRBJ2-1|TRBD1
CASSPLTGGAGNEQFF
TGTGCCAGCAGTCCCCTGACAGGGGGCGCGGGGAATGAGCAGTTCTTC
>TRBV18|-|TRBJ2-2|-
CASSPGQRLNTGELFF
TGTGCCAGCTCACCAGGGCAGCGGTTAAACACCGGGGAGCTGTTTTTT
>TRBV18|-|TRBJ1-1|TRBD1
CASSPGTGGGNTEAFF
TGTGCCAGCTCACCAGGGACAGGGGGCGGAAACACTGAAGCTTTCTTT
>TRBV6-5|-|TRBJ1-5|TRBD1
CASTQGGVWGPQHF
TGTGCCAGCACCCAAGGGGGCGTCTGGGGGCCCCAGCATTTT
>TRBV10-3|once|TRBJ1-4|TRBD1
CAISPGTGVEKLFF
TGTGCCATCAGTCCCGGGACAGGGGTCGAAAAACTGTTTTTT
>TRBV5-1|few|TRBJ2-7|TRBD1
CASSPGGTGIYEQYF
TGCGCCAGCAGCCCAGGGGGGACAGGGATCTACGAGCAGTACTTC
>TRBV9|-|TRBJ1-6|-
CASSVLTGFNSPLHF
TGTGCCAGCAGCGTGTTAACAGGCTTTAATTCACCCCTCCACTTT
>TRBV11-3|-|TRBJ1-4|-
CASSPLAGENEKLFF
TGTGCCAGCAGCCCGCTGGCAGGGGAGAATGAAAAACTGTTTTTT
>TRBV7-9|-|TRBJ2-5|-
CASSLAPGHRFQETQYF
TGTGCCAGCAGCTTAGCCCCGGGACATCGATTCCAAGAGACCCAGTACTTC
>TRBV5-1|-|TRBJ1-5|-
CASSLMSGGNQPQHF
TGCGCCAGCAGCTTGATGTCGGGGGGCAATCAGCCCCAGCATTTT
>TRBV7-9|-|TRBJ1-3|TRBD1
CASSYGTGSGNTIYF
TGTGCCAGCAGCTACGGGACAGGTTCTGGAAACACCATATATTTT
>TRBV6-6|once|TRBJ2-7|-
CASSRGGAYEQYF
TGTGCCAGCAGTCGAGGAGGGGCCTACGAGCAGTACTTC
>TRBV7-9|once|TRBJ1-2|TRBD1
CASSTRDRGNYGYTF
TGTGCCAGCAGCACCCGGGACAGGGGTAACTATGGCTACACCTTC
>TRBV2|-|TRBJ2-1|-
CASSARSTAYNEQFF
TGTGCCAGCAGTGCGAGGTCCACCGCCTACAATGAGCAGTTCTTC
>TRBV25-1|-|TRBJ1-2|TRBD1
CASRDRARDGYTF
TGTGCCAGCCGGGACAGGGCACGGGATGGCTACACCTTC
>TRBV7-2|-|TRBJ1-6|-
CASSLVPGPGSPLHF
TGTGCCAGCAGCTTAGTTCCAGGGCCGGGTTCACCCCTCCACTTT
>TRBV28|-|TRBJ1-6|-
CASSSGAGYPNSPLHF
TGTGCCAGCAGTTCAGGGGCAGGGTATCCTAATTCACCCCTCCACTTT
>TRBV2|-|TRBJ1-5|TRBD1
CASSPGQGTQPQHF
TGTGCCAGCAGCCCGGGACAGGGCACTCAGCCCCAGCATTTT
>TRBV19|-|TRBJ2-7|TRBD2
CASSIRPGGVYEQYF
TGTGCCAGTAGTATCCGCCCGGGGGGAGTCTACGAGCAGTACTTC
>TRBV9|-|TRBJ2-7|-
CASSVRYGF
TGTGCCAGCAGCGTACGGTATGGCTTC
>TRBV19|once|TRBJ1-1|-
CASSIEGPGMDTEAFF
TGTGCCAGTAGTATAGAGGGGCCAGGGATGGACACTGAAGCTTTCTTT
>TRBV18|-|TRBJ1-2|-
CASSRPSMDSYGYTF
TGTGCCAGCTCACGGCCGTCAATGGACAGCTATGGCTACACCTTC
>TRBV5-1|-|TRBJ2-1|TRBD1
CASSLEPTGSNEQFF
TGCGCCAGCAGCTTGGAGCCGACAGGGTCGAATGAGCAGTTCTTC
>TRBV5-1|few|TRBJ2-7|TRBD1
CASSLVGTGSSYEQYF
TGCGCCAGCAGCTTGGTCGGGACAGGGAGCTCCTACGAGCAGTACTTC
>TRBV15|-|TRBJ1-5|-
CATSRDRVSNQPQHF
TGTGCCACCAGCAGAGACAGGGTGAGCAATCAGCCCCAGCATTTT
>TRBV2|-|TRBJ2-5|-
CASREDWARETQYF
TGTGCCAGCAGGGAGGACTGGGCTCGGGAGACCCAGTACTTC
>TRBV5-1|-|TRBJ2-3|TRBD1
CASSPGQGSFGTDTQYF
TGCGCCAGCAGCCCGGGACAGGGAAGTTTTGGCACAGATACGCAGTATTTT
>TRBV6-2/TRBV6-3|once|TRBJ2-7|-
CASSLQGYEQYF
TGTGCCAGCAGCCTACAGGGCTACGAGCAGTACTTC
>TRBV3-1/TRBV3-2|-|TRBJ1-2|-
CATKNVYGYTF
TGTGCCACCAAAAATGTCTATGGCTACACCTTC
>TRBV28|-|TRBJ1-3|-
CASIEGSGNTIYF
TGTGCCAGTATAGAGGGCTCTGGAAACACCATATATTTT
>TRBV18|-|TRBJ2-1|TRBD1
CASSLSTGGNEQFF
TGTGCCAGCTCACTATCAACAGGGGGCAATGAGCAGTTCTTC
>TRBV10-3|-|TRBJ2-5|TRBD2
CAIRKGTSGGETQYF
TGTGCCATCAGAAAAGGGACTAGCGGGGGAGAGACCCAGTACTTC
>TRBV4-1|-|TRBJ2-2|TRBD2
CASSQLAGGGGELFF
TGCGCCAGCAGCCAATTAGCGGGAGGGGGCGGGGAGCTGTTTTTT
>TRBV7-9|once|TRBJ2-3|-
CASSGLKDTDTQYF
TGTGCCAGCAGCGGACTCAAAGACACAGATACGCAGTATTTT
>TRBV25-1|once|TRBJ2-7|-
CASSTSLDSRGEQYF
TGTGCCAGCAGTACTTCTCTGGACAGCAGAGGCGAGCAGTACTTC
>TRBV9|-|TRBJ1-3|-
CASSVYEGGGNTIYF
TGTGCCAGCAGCGTATACGAGGGCGGGGGAAACACCATATATTTT